The rows below give T cell receptor beta chains drawn from one sample of a study of blood T cells in healthy people across ages. From the 5' RACE reads, TCRdb called clonotypes with MiXCR, one entry per CDR3 protein. The table records 550,000 to 800,000 distinct CDR3 sequences, roughly 21% of them present only once. The sample comprised blood. The receptors were gathered from a man in his 70s in good health. The CDR3 runs from the conserved cysteine through the conserved F or W. The order of the fields is D gene, CDR3 length, J gene, clone size, V gene, CDR3 DNA, CDR3 protein. A D gene is named only where the DNA matches it firmly. Not every row has a clone size; where given, it reads once, few, many or a size class.

D: .; length: 16; J: TRBJ2-3; size: .; V: TRBV20-1; DNA: TGCAGTGCTAGCGGGAGAGGGGCGACTAGCACAGATACGCAGTATTTT; CDR3: CSASGRGATSTDTQYF
D: .; length: 15; J: TRBJ1-1; size: few; V: TRBV19; DNA: TGTGCCAGTAGTAGCTACAGGTCACTGAACACTGAAGCTTTCTTT; CDR3: CASSSYRSLNTEAFF
D: .; length: 15; J: TRBJ2-3; size: few; V: TRBV4-3; DNA: TGCGCCAGCAGCCAAGTGGGAACCCAGCCTGATACGCAGTATTTT; CDR3: CASSQVGTQPDTQYF
D: .; length: 16; J: TRBJ2-1; size: once; V: TRBV15; DNA: TGTGCCACCAGCAGAGATAGCGCTGCCTCCTACAATGAGCAGTTCTTC; CDR3: CATSRDSAASYNEQFF
D: TRBD1; length: 15; J: TRBJ1-6; size: .; V: TRBV9; DNA: TGTGCCAGCAGCGCACGGGACAGGGGCAATTCACCCCTCCACTTT; CDR3: CASSARDRGNSPLHF
D: .; length: 14; J: TRBJ2-5; size: .; V: TRBV19; DNA: TGTGCCAGTAAGGAGACGGTGAACCAAGAGACCCAGTACTTC; CDR3: CASKETVNQETQYF
D: .; length: 16; J: TRBJ1-6; size: .; V: TRBV4-1; DNA: TGCGCCAGCAGCCAAGAGATCGCCCGGTCCAATTCACCCCTCCACTTT; CDR3: CASSQEIARSNSPLHF
D: .; length: 16; J: TRBJ1-6; size: many; V: TRBV7-3; DNA: TGTGCCAGCAGCTTCCCTCCGTTGGGAAGGAATTCACCCCTCCACTTT; CDR3: CASSFPPLGRNSPLHF
D: TRBD2; length: 14; J: TRBJ2-7; size: .; V: TRBV20-1; DNA: TGCAGTGCTCAGGAAGGGACTAGCGTCTACGAGCAGTACTTC; CDR3: CSAQEGTSVYEQYF
D: TRBD2; length: 17; J: TRBJ2-2; size: .; V: TRBV9; DNA: TGTGCCAGCAGCCCTGGGGTAGCGGGGGTCCTGGACGGGGAGCTGTTTTTT; CDR3: CASSPGVAGVLDGELFF
D: TRBD2; length: 18; J: TRBJ2-1; size: .; V: TRBV9; DNA: TGTGCCAGCAGCGTAGGAGGGGCGTTAGCGGGACGGTACAATGAGCAGTTCTTC; CDR3: CASSVGGALAGRYNEQFF
D: TRBD2; length: 17; J: TRBJ2-2; size: .; V: TRBV12-3/TRBV12-4; DNA: TGTGCCAGCAGTTGGTCTCCGACTAGCGGGAGATGGCTGGAGCTGTCTTTT; CDR3: CASSWSPTSGRWLELSF
D: .; length: 15; J: TRBJ2-7; size: once; V: TRBV6-1; DNA: TGTGCCAGCAGTGAAGGGGGACATTCTCACTACGAGCAGTACTTC; CDR3: CASSEGGHSHYEQYF
D: TRBD1; length: 14; J: TRBJ1-4; size: .; V: TRBV5-1; DNA: TGCGCCAGCAGCGTTTCGGGACAGCCTGAAAAACTGTTTTTT; CDR3: CASSVSGQPEKLFF
D: TRBD1; length: 15; J: TRBJ1-2; size: few; V: TRBV3-1; DNA: TGTGCCAGCAGCCAAGCAGGACAGGGGAGTAGTGGCTACACCTTC; CDR3: CASSQAGQGSSGYTF
D: TRBD1; length: 12; J: TRBJ2-5; size: .; V: TRBV20-1; DNA: TGCAGTGCTCGACAGGGCCCGGCGACCCAGTACTTC; CDR3: CSARQGPATQYF
D: TRBD2; length: 12; J: TRBJ2-7; size: few; V: TRBV20-1; DNA: TGCAGTGCTAGACTAGCGGGCCGCGAGCAGTACTTC; CDR3: CSARLAGREQYF
D: .; length: 19; J: TRBJ2-7; size: .; V: TRBV4-1; DNA: TGCGCCAGCAGCCAAGATTACGACTCTCTCCCACGGAGCTCCTACGAGCAGTACTTC; CDR3: CASSQDYDSLPRSSYEQYF
D: .; length: 15; J: TRBJ1-4; size: .; V: TRBV7-9; DNA: TGTGCCAGCGCCTCGGGGGGGGCTGCGCGCGAAAAACTGTTTTTT; CDR3: CASASGGAAREKLFF
D: .; length: 11; J: TRBJ1-1; size: .; V: TRBV27; DNA: TGTGCCAGCGTTAGGGGGAACACAGCTTTCTTT; CDR3: CASVRGNTAFF
D: .; length: 13; J: TRBJ2-2; size: many; V: TRBV9; DNA: TGTGCCAGCAGCGTAGGCGGGTACGGGGAGCTGTTTTTT; CDR3: CASSVGGYGELFF